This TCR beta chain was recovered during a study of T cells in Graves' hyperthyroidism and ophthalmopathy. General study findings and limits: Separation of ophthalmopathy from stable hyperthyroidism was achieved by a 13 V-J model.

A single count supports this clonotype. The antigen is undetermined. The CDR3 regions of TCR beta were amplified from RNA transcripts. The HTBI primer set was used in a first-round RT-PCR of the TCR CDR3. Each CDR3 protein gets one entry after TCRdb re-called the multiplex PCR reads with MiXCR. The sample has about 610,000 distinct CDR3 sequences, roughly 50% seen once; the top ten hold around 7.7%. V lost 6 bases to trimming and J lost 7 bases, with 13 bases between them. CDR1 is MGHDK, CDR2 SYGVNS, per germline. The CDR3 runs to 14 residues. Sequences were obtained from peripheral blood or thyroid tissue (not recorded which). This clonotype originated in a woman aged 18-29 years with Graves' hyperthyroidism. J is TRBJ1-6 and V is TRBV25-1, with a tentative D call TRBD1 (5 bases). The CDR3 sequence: CASREEGRNSPLHF. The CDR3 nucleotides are TGTGCCAGCAGAGAGGAGGGACGAAATTCACCCCTCCACTTT.